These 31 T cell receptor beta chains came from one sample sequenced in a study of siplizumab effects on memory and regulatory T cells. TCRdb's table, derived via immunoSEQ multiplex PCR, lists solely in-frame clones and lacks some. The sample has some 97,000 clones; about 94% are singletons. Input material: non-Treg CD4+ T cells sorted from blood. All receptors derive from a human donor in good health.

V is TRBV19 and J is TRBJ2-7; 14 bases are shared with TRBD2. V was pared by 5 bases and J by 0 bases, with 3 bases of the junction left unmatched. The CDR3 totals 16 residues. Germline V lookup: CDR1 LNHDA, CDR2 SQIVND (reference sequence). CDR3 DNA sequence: TGTGCCAGTAGTCTCGGGACTAGCGGGAGCTCCTACGAGCAGTACTTC. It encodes CASSLGTSGSSYEQYF.

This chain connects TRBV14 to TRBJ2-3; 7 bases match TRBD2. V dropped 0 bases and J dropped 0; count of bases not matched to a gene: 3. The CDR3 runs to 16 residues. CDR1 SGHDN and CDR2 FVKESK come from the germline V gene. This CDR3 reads CASSQDGGRSTDTQYF. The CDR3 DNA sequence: TGTGCCAGCAGCCAAGACGGGGGGAGAAGCACAGATACGCAGTATTTT. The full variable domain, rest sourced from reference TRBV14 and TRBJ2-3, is EAGVTQFPSHSVIEKGQTVTLRCDPISGHDNLYWYRRVMGKEIKFLLHFVKESKQDESGMPNNRFLAERTGGTYSTLKVQPAELEDSGVYFCASSQDGGRSTDTQYFGPGTRLTVL.

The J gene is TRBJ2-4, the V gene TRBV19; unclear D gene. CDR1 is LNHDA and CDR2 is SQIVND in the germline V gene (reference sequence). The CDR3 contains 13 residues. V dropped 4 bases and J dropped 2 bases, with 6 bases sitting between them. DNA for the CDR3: TGTGCCAGTAGTACACAGACCAAAAACATTCAGTACTTC. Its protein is CASSTQTKNIQYF.

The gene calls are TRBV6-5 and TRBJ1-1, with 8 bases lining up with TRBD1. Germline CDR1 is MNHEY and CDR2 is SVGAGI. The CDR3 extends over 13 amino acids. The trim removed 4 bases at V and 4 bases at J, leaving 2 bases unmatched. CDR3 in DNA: TGTGCCAGCAGTTTGACAGGGGCCACTGAAGCTTTCTTT. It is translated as CASSLTGATEAFF.

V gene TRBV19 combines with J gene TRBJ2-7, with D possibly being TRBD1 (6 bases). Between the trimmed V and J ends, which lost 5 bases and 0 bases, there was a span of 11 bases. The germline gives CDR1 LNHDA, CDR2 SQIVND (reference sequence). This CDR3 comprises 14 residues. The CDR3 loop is CASSAGASSYEQYF. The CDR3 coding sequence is TGTGCCAGTAGTGCAGGGGCCAGCTCCTACGAGCAGTACTTC.

DNA for the CDR3: TGCGCCAGCAGCTATGCCGCCGGGACTAGCGGAAACATTCAGTACTTC. Its translation: CASSYAAGTSGNIQYF. This chain connects TRBV5-1 to TRBJ2-4; the match to TRBD2 covers 11 bases. Germline V gene lookup returns CDR1 SGHRS and CDR2 YFSETQ. The V segment lost 3 bases and the J segment 6 bases; nucleotides outside the gene matches: 8. The CDR3 has 16 residues.

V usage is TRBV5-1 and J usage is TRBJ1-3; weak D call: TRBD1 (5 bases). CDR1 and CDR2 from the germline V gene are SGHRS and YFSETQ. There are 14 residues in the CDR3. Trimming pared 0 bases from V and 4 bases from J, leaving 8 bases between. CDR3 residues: CASSLGDGGNTIYF. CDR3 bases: TGCGCCAGCAGCTTGGGGGACGGCGGAAACACCATATATTTT.

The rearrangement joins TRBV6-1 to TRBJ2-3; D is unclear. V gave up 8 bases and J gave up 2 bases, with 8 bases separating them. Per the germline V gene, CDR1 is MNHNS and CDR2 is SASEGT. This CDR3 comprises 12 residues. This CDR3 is CASAVTTDTQYF. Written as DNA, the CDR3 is TGTGCCAGCGCGGTCACCACAGATACGCAGTATTTT.

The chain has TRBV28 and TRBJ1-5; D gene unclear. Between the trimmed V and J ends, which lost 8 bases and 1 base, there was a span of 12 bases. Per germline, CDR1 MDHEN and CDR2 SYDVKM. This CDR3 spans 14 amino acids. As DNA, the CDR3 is TGTGCCAGCCTTATTGGTATCAGCAATCAGCCCCAGCATTTT. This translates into CASLIGISNQPQHF.

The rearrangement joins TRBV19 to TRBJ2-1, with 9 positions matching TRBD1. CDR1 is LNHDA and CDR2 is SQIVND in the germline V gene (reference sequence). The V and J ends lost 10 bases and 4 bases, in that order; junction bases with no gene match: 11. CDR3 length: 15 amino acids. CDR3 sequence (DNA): TGTGCCACCAGGGAGGGACAGGGTGGGTACAATGAGCAGTTCTTC. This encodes CATREGQGGYNEQFF.

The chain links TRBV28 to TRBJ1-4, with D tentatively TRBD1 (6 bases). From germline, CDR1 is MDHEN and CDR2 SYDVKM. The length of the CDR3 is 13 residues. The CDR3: CGAGADPNEKLFF. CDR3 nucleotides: TGTGGCGCGGGGGCAGACCCTAATGAAAAACTGTTTTTT.

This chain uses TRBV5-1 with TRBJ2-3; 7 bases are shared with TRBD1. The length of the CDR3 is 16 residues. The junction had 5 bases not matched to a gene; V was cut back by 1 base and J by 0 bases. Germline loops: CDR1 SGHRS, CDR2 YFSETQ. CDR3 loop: CASSLNTGVSTDTQYF. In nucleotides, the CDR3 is TGCGCCAGCAGCTTGAATACAGGGGTTAGCACAGATACGCAGTATTTT.

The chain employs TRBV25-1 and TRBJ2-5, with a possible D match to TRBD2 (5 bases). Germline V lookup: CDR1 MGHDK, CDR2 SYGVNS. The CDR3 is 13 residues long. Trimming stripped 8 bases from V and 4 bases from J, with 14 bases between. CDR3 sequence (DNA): TGTGCCAGCGGAGAAAGAGAGGGAGAGACCCAGTACTTC. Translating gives CASGEREGETQYF.

The CDR3 sequence: CASSRTGSVVNYGYTF. The CDR3 region has the DNA TGTGCCAGTAGTCGGACAGGGTCAGTCGTGAACTATGGCTACACCTTC. V is TRBV19 and J is TRBJ1-2, with TRBD1 matching 8 bases. The CDR3 covers 16 residues. Germline CDR1 LNHDA, CDR2 SQIVND (reference sequence). With 5 bases clipped from V and 2 bases from J, the junction kept 10 bases outside the gene matches.

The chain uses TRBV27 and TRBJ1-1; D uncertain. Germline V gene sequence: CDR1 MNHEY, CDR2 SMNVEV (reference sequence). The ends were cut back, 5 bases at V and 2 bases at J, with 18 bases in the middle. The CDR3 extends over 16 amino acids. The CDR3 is CASSPPGLLENTEAFF. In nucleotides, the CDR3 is TGTGCCAGCAGTCCCCCTGGGTTGCTCGAAAACACTGAAGCTTTCTTT.

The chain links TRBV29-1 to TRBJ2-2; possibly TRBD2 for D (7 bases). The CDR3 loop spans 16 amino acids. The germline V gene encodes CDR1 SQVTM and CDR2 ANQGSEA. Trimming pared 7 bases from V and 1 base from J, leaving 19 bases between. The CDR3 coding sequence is TGCAGCGCTTGTCTAGGGGGGGACCTGAACACCGGGGAGCTGTTTTTT. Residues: CSACLGGDLNTGELFF.

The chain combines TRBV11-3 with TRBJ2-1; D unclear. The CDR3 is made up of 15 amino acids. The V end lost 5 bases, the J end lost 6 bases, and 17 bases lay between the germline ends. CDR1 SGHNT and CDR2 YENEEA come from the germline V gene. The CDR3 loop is CASSPSRTRSNEQFF. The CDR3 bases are TGTGCCAGCAGCCCCAGCCGCACTCGGAGCAATGAGCAGTTCTTC.

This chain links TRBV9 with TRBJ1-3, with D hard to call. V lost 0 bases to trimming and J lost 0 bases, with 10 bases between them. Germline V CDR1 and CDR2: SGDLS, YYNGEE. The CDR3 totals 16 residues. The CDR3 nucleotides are TGTGCCAGCAGCGTAGCTACGCACGTCTCTGGAAACACCATATATTTT. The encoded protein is CASSVATHVSGNTIYF.

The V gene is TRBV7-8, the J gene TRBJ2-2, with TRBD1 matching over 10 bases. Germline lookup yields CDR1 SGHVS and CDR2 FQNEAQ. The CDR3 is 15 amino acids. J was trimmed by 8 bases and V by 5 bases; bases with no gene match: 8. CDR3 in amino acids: CASSLGTGDWGELFF. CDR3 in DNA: TGTGCCAGCAGCCTCGGGACAGGGGATTGGGGGGAGCTGTTTTTT.

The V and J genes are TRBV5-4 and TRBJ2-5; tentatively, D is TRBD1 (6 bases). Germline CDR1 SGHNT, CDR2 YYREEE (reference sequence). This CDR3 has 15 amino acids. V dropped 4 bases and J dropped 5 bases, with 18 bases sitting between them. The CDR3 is CASSQNSGDWETQYF. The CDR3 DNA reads TGTGCCAGCAGCCAAAACTCAGGGGATTGGGAGACCCAGTACTTC.

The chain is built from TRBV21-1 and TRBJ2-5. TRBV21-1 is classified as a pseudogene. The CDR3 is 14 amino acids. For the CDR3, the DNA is TGTGCCAGCAGCAAAGAGTGGCTTGGGGAGACCCAGTACTTC. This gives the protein CASSKEWLGETQYF.

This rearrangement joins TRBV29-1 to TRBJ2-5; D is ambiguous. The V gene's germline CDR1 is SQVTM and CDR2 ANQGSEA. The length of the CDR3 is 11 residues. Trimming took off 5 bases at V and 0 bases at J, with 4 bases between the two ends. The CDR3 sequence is CSVSNQETQYF. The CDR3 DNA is TGCAGCGTTTCGAACCAAGAGACCCAGTACTTC.

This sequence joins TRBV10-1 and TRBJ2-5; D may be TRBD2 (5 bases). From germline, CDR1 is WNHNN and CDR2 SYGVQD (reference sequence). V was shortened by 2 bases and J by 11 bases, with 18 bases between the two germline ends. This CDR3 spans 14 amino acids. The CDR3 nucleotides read TGCGCCAGCAGTGAGGCGGCGGGCGTCGGGGAGCAGTACTTC. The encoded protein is CASSEAAGVGEQYF.

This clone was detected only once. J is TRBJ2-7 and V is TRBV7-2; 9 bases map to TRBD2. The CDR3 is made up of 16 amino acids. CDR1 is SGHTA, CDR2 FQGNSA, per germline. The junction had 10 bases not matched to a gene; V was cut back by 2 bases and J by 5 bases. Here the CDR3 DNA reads TGTGCCAGCAGCTTATATTCTGGCGGGAGGGCCCACGAGCAGTACTTC. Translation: CASSLYSGGRAHEQYF.

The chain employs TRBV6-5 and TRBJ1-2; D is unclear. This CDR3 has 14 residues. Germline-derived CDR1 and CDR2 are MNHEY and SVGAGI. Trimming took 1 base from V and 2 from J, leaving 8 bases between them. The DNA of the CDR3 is TGTGCCAGCAGTTACTGGGCGGGGAACTATGGCTACACCTTC. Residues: CASSYWAGNYGYTF.

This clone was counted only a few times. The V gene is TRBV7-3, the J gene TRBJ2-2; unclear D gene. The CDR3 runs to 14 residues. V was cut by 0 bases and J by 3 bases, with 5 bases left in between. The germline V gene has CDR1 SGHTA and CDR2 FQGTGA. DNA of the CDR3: TGTGCCAGCAGCTTAACTAGTGACACCGGGGAGCTGTTTTTT. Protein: CASSLTSDTGELFF.

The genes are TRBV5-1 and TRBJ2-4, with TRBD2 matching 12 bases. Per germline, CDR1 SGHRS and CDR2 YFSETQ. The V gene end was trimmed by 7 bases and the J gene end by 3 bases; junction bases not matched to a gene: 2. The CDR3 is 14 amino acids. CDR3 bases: TGCGCCAGCTCGACTAGCGGGGGCAAAAACATTCAGTACTTC. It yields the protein CASSTSGGKNIQYF.

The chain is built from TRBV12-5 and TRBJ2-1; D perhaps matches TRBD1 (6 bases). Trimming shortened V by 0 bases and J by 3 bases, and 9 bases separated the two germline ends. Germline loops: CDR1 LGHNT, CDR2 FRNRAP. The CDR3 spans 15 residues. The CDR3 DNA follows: TGTGCTAGTGGTTTGGTAATAGGGGGCTACAATGAGCAGTTCTTC. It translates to CASGLVIGGYNEQFF.

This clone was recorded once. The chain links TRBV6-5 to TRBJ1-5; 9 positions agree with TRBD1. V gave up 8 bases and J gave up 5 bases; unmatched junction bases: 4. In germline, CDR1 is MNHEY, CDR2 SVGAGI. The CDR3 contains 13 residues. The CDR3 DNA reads TGTGCCAGCCGACAGGGGGGGGATCAGCCCCAGCATTTT. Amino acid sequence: CASRQGGDQPQHF.

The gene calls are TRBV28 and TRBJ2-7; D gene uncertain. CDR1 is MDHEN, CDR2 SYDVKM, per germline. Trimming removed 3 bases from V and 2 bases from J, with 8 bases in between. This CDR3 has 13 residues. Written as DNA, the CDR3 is TGTGCCAGCAGTTTGCCCCAGACCTACGAGCAGTACTTC. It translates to CASSLPQTYEQYF.

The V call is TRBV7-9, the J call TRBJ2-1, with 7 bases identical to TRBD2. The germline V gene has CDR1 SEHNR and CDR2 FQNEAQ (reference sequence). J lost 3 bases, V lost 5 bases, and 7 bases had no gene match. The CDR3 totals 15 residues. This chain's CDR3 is CASSLSGAVYNEQFF. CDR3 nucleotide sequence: TGTGCCAGCAGCCTAAGCGGGGCCGTCTACAATGAGCAGTTCTTC.